Below are 13 T cell receptor beta chains sequenced from a single sample in a study of human T cells and chemical hapten exposure. Indicated time point: patch test 3, about 24 weeks after DPC sensitization. Treatment here: therapeutic diphenylcyclopropenone sensitization with weekly scalp DPC. Each CDR3 protein is one row after TCRdb ran MiXCR on the RACE reads. The repertoire holds 150,000 to 200,000 distinct CDR3 sequences, with 24% as singletons. This specimen was whole blood, taken in connection with sensitization to the hapten diphenylcyclopropenone (DPC). The receptors come from a woman in her 40s with alopecia areata. Some clones in this sample may be carry-over from other donors' samples.

This clonotype was found a few times. This sequence joins TRBV5-1 and TRBJ2-1; 8 bases line up with TRBD2. With V trimmed by 0 bases and J by 8 bases, 7 bases remained unmatched. The CDR3 runs 15 residues. Germline CDR1 and CDR2: SGHRS and YFSETQ. Here the CDR3 DNA reads TGCGCCAGCAGCTTGGCGAGCGGGAGTAGGGATGAGCAGTTCTTC. Its protein product is CASSLASGSRDEQFF.

This clonotype was picked up a small number of times. This chain uses TRBV28 with TRBJ2-1; D uncertain. The CDR3 totals 12 residues. Germline CDR1 and CDR2: MDHEN and SYDVKM. Trimming left V 8 bases short and J 8 bases short, with 13 bases between. This CDR3 reads CASAWSVDEQFF. The CDR3 DNA reads as TGTGCCAGCGCTTGGTCGGTCGATGAGCAGTTCTTC.

This clonotype has only a few counts. The V and J genes are TRBV6-5 and TRBJ1-2; possibly TRBD1 for D (5 bases). Trimming stripped 7 bases from V and 4 bases from J, with 13 bases between. The V gene's germline CDR1 is MNHEY and CDR2 SVGAGI. The CDR3 spans 13 residues. The CDR3 spells CASTTGTVYGYTF. In nucleotides, the CDR3 is TGTGCCAGCACCACCGGGACGGTCTATGGCTACACCTTC.

A few counts support this clonotype. The chain employs TRBV7-2 and TRBJ2-3; the match to TRBD2 covers 12 bases. This CDR3 comprises 17 residues. CDR1 and CDR2 from the germline V gene are SGHTA and FQGNSA. V lost 2 bases, J lost 11 bases, and 14 bases stayed unmatched. The CDR3 sequence is CASSLLGGLAGGPGQYF. The CDR3 nucleotides are TGTGCCAGCAGCTTATTAGGGGGGCTAGCGGGAGGGCCAGGGCAGTATTTT.

This clonotype was found a few times. The V and J genes are TRBV28 and TRBJ2-7, with D possibly being TRBD1 (6 bases). The CDR3 covers 13 residues. Germline V gene lookup returns CDR1 MDHEN and CDR2 SYDVKM. Trimming cost V 3 bases and J 3 bases, with 9 bases left between them. CDR3 loop: CASSFGQFYEQYF. CDR3 nucleotides: TGTGCCAGCAGTTTTGGACAGTTCTACGAGCAGTACTTC.

The chain carries TRBV4-3 and TRBJ2-7; a weak D match, TRBD2 (5 bases). Germline V gene lookup returns CDR1 LGHNA and CDR2 YSLEER. The CDR3 totals 15 residues. Trimming removed 0 bases from V and 1 base from J, with 10 bases in between. CDR3 in DNA: TGCGCCAGCAGCCAAGACCGGGCGGGTTCCTACGAGCAGTACTTC. Encoded protein: CASSQDRAGSYEQYF.

This clonotype turned up a few times. The CDR3 bases are TGTGCCAGCAGCCAGGGACGAAACACCATATATTTT. Protein product: CASSQGRNTIYF. The rearrangement joins TRBV28 to TRBJ1-3; perhaps TRBD1 as D (5 bases). The CDR3 is 12 amino acids. V lost 6 bases and J 5 bases, leaving 8 bases between the germline ends. Germline CDR1 is MDHEN and CDR2 is SYDVKM.

The chain carries TRBV6-5 and TRBJ2-7; 9 bases agree with TRBD1. CDR1 MNHEY and CDR2 SVGAGI come from the germline V gene. The length of the CDR3 is 15 residues. Trimming took 1 base from V and 3 from J; bases not matched to a gene: 4. The CDR3 bases are TGTGCCAGCAGTTACTGGACAGGGGCGTACTACGAGCAGTACTTC. This gives the protein CASSYWTGAYYEQYF.

The chain's CDR3 is CASSYSGPGELFF. For the CDR3, the DNA is TGTGCCAGCAGTTACTCGGGCCCCGGGGAGCTGTTTTTT. The gene calls are TRBV6-5 and TRBJ2-2; D gene ambiguous. Trimming shortened V by 0 bases and J by 6 bases, and 5 bases separated the two germline ends. CDR1 MNHEY and CDR2 SVGAGI come from the germline V gene. This CDR3 contains 13 residues.

This clonotype was picked up a small number of times. The rearrangement links TRBV6-2 or TRBV6-3 to TRBJ1-5; D ambiguous. CDR3 length equals 13 residues. Trimming left V 6 bases short and J 7 bases short, with 13 bases between. Germline CDR1 MNHEY, CDR2 SVGEGT. In DNA, the CDR3 is TGTGCCAGCAGCCCGGGCCTACAGCAGCCCCAGCATTTT. Its translation: CASSPGLQQPQHF.

J is TRBJ1-5 and V is TRBV12-3 or TRBV12-4; D gene ambiguous. The CDR3 has 16 residues. The V end was cut by 4 bases, the J end by 4 bases, with 17 bases between. This chain's CDR3 is CASSSTTGVTNQPQHF. The CDR3 region has the DNA TGTGCCAGCAGTTCCACCACTGGGGTGACGAATCAGCCCCAGCATTTT.

This chain uses TRBV5-1 with TRBJ1-6; 10 bases line up with TRBD1. Germline assignment: CDR1 SGHRS and CDR2 YFSETQ. There are 18 residues in the CDR3. The V gene end was trimmed by 6 bases and the J gene end by 5 bases; junction bases not matched to a gene: 14. CDR3 in DNA: TGCGCCAGCACCAGAGGGAGGACAGGGGGAAAGAATAATTCACCCCTCCACTTT. This gives the protein CASTRGRTGGKNNSPLHF.

This clonotype was found many times. The J gene is TRBJ2-3, the V gene TRBV5-8; tentative D call: TRBD1 (5 bases). The CDR3 extends over 15 amino acids. Germline assignment: CDR1 SGHTS and CDR2 YDEGEE. V was shortened by 3 bases and J by 2 bases, with 13 bases between the two germline ends. DNA of the CDR3: TGTGCCAGCAGCTCCGGACACCTCCCCACAGATACGCAGTATTTT. Amino acids: CASSSGHLPTDTQYF.